Each of the 27 T cell receptor beta chains below was sequenced from the same sample in a study of T-cell reconstitution after alpha-beta-depleted transplantation in children. During its preparation, the TCRbeta library received unique molecular identifiers. TCRdb reprocessed the PCR reads via MiXCR and lists one record per CDR3 protein. The top ten clones hold about a third of a sample with 500,000 to 750,000 distinct CDR3 sequences, 27% of them seen once. The sequenced sample was PBMCs, obtained before TCRalphabeta/CD19-depleted stem cell transplant. These receptor sequences come from a boy in the first two years of life with Wiskott-Aldrich syndrome, due to receive a stem cell transplant.

This clonotype was counted a few times. The V and J genes are TRBV11-2 and TRBJ1-3; tentative D call: TRBD1 (6 bases). This CDR3 has 19 amino acids. CDR1 is SGHAT and CDR2 is FQNNGV in the germline V gene. The germline V and J ends were trimmed by 5 bases and 0 bases, with 23 bases remaining between them. This chain's CDR3 is CASSPGVGRPSRSGNTIYF. CDR3 nucleotide sequence: TGTGCCAGCAGCCCAGGGGTGGGTCGACCCTCCCGCTCTGGAAACACCATATATTTT.

The chain joins TRBV4-2 to TRBJ2-1; 10 nucleotides agree with TRBD2. Germline CDR1 is LGHNA and CDR2 is YNFKEQ. This CDR3 region has 16 residues. After removal of 0 bases from V and 6 bases from J, the junction contained 5 bases not matched to a gene. This CDR3 is CASSQDLAGVVNEQFF. CDR3 DNA: TGTGCCAGCAGCCAAGATCTAGCGGGAGTCGTCAATGAGCAGTTCTTC.

This clonotype was counted only a few times. The chain couples TRBV7-3 to TRBJ2-1; 9 bases fit TRBD2. CDR1 and CDR2 from the germline V gene are SGHTA and FQGTGA. The ends lost 5 bases at V and 5 bases at J; junction bases unmatched: 7. The CDR3 loop spans 15 amino acids. In nucleotides, the CDR3 is TGTGCCAGCAGCCGGCCGGGACTAGCCAACAATGAGCAGTTCTTC. The encoded protein is CASSRPGLANNEQFF.

The V and J genes are TRBV28 and TRBJ2-5; weak D call: TRBD2 (5 bases). The CDR3 is 13 residues long. In germline, CDR1 is MDHEN, CDR2 SYDVKM. V lost 11 bases, J lost 2 bases, and 15 bases lay in between. The CDR3 is CALARGGQETQYF. DNA for the CDR3: TGTGCCTTAGCGCGAGGCGGGCAAGAGACCCAGTACTTC.

This clonotype was seen a handful of times. The chain employs TRBV5-1 and TRBJ2-3, with a tentative D call TRBD2 (6 bases). The V gene lost 0 bases and the J gene lost 5 bases, with 13 bases spanning the gap. The CDR3 length is 15 residues. Germline V gene data show CDR1 as SGHRS and CDR2 as YFSETQ. CDR3 sequence reads: CASSLDRTGGDTQYF. The DNA for the CDR3 is TGCGCCAGCAGCTTGGACAGGACCGGGGGAGATACGCAGTATTTT.

The table lists this clonotype with a few counts. This sequence joins TRBV20-1 and TRBJ2-5; TRBD2 aligns across 11 bases. The CDR3 loop spans 16 amino acids. The germline V gene encodes CDR1 DFQATT and CDR2 SNEGSKA (reference sequence). The J segment lost 1 base and the V segment lost 3 bases, leaving 7 bases of the junction unmatched. CDR3 sequence: CSASTGLAEFQETQYF. As DNA, the CDR3 is TGCAGTGCTAGTACGGGACTAGCGGAGTTCCAAGAGACCCAGTACTTC.

The V and J genes are TRBV29-1 and TRBJ2-5, with unresolved D. CDR1 and CDR2 (germline): SQVTM, ANQGSEA. V lost 5 bases to trimming and J lost 1 base, with 14 bases between them. The CDR3 loop spans 14 amino acids. CDR3 in DNA: TGCAGCGTTATCCGGGTCAACCTCCAAGAGACCCAGTACTTC. It yields the protein CSVIRVNLQETQYF.

This clonotype was detected a few times. This chain uses TRBV28 with TRBJ2-3; 9 bases are a match to TRBD1. The CDR3 has 14 amino acids. Germline CDR1 is MDHEN and CDR2 is SYDVKM. V shed 6 bases and J 5 bases; nucleotides not matched to a gene: 6. The CDR3 nucleotides are TGTGCCAGCAGGAAACAGGGGGCAGAAGATACGCAGTATTTT. Amino acids: CASRKQGAEDTQYF.

This clonotype was observed a handful of times. CDR3 sequence reads: CSVRQGGDKHTF. The CDR3, as DNA: TGCAGCGTTCGGCAGGGGGGAGACAAGCACACCTTC. The J gene is TRBJ1-2, the V gene TRBV29-1; 7 nucleotides align to TRBD1. There are 12 residues in the CDR3. The germline V gene encodes CDR1 SQVTM and CDR2 ANQGSEA. V lost 5 bases and J lost 12; bases outside the gene matches: 12.

This clonotype was found a few times. The rearrangement links TRBV24-1 to TRBJ2-1; possible D gene TRBD2, 6 bases. Trimming stripped 0 bases from V and 5 bases from J, with 13 bases between. The CDR3 runs to 16 residues. CDR1 and CDR2 from the germline V gene are KGHDR and SFDVKD. CDR3: CATSDLAGRLDNEQFF. CDR3 DNA sequence: TGTGCCACCAGTGATTTGGCGGGACGTCTGGACAATGAGCAGTTCTTC.

This clonotype was counted a few times. The chain has TRBV4-2 and TRBJ2-7, with 9 bases that match TRBD1. The germline CDR1 and CDR2 sequences are LGHNA and YNFKEQ. V lost 0 bases, J lost 7 bases, and 10 bases stayed unmatched. The CDR3 is made up of 16 amino acids. CDR3 in amino acids: CASSQDREQGAREQYF. CDR3 coding DNA: TGTGCCAGCAGCCAAGATCGGGAACAGGGGGCAAGGGAGCAGTACTTC.

The chain is built from TRBV20-1 and TRBJ1-3; D remains ambiguous. The CDR3 sequence is 15 residues long. Germline V CDR1 and CDR2: DFQATT, SNEGSKA (reference sequence). Trimming shortened V by 0 bases and J by 0 bases, and 9 bases separated the two germline ends. The CDR3 here is CSARDRLNSGNTIYF. The CDR3 bases are TGCAGTGCTAGAGATAGACTGAACTCTGGAAACACCATATATTTT.

This clonotype was seen a few times. The chain links TRBV15 to TRBJ1-2; a possible D gene is TRBD1 (6 bases). The CDR3 contains 14 residues. Germline CDR1 and CDR2: LNHNV and YYDKDF (reference sequence). Trimming took 1 base from V and 7 from J, leaving 13 bases between them. CDR3 residues: CATSRGPGAFGYTF. The DNA of the CDR3 is TGTGCCACCAGCAGAGGCCCGGGGGCGTTTGGCTACACCTTC.

The chain uses TRBV29-1 and TRBJ2-1; 12 bases line up with TRBD2. V dropped 2 bases and J dropped 9; count of bases not matched to a gene: 11. CDR1 and CDR2 (germline): SQVTM, ANQGSEA. The CDR3 is made up of 16 amino acids. The CDR3 DNA sequence: TGCAGCGTTGAAAGGGTCCGGACTAGCGGGAAGAGTGAGCAGTTCTTC. It yields the protein CSVERVRTSGKSEQFF.

V is TRBV7-9 and J is TRBJ2-5; 7 bases match TRBD2. Per the germline V gene, CDR1 is SEHNR and CDR2 is FQNEAQ (reference sequence). V gave up 5 bases and J gave up 7 bases; unmatched junction bases: 10. The length of the CDR3 is 14 residues. The CDR3: CASSVREAGGTQYF. The CDR3 DNA reads as TGTGCCAGCAGCGTACGGGAGGCCGGGGGGACCCAGTACTTC.

The chain uses TRBV12-3 or TRBV12-4 and TRBJ1-2, with 10 nucleotides matching TRBD1. Trimming cost V 6 bases and J 1 base; bases outside gene matches: 5. The CDR3 sequence is 15 residues long. DNA for the CDR3: TGTGCCAGCAGGAGGACAGGGGGAAATAACTATGGCTACACCTTC. It is translated as CASRRTGGNNYGYTF.

The chain is built from TRBV9 and TRBJ2-1; no reliable D call. V shed 1 base and J shed 0 bases, with 11 bases lying between them. This CDR3 has 16 residues. Per germline, CDR1 SGDLS and CDR2 YYNGEE. CDR3 sequence reads: CASSVSSLSSYNEQFF. Here the CDR3 DNA reads TGTGCCAGCAGCGTATCGTCCTTGAGCTCCTACAATGAGCAGTTCTTC.

This clonotype showed up just a few times. A junction end diverges from the germline sequence, so it may reflect a read error. This chain's CDR3 is CASSPGLAGQEQYF. The CDR3 region has the DNA TGCGCCAGCAGCCCAGGATTGGCGGGTCAAGAGCAGTACTTT. The chain employs TRBV5-1 and TRBJ2-7; possible D gene TRBD2, 5 bases. The V gene's germline CDR1 is SGHRS and CDR2 YFSETQ. The CDR3 sequence is 14 residues long.

V gene TRBV20-1 combines with J gene TRBJ1-5; 8 bases align to TRBD1. The CDR3 totals 14 residues. Germline V CDR1 and CDR2: DFQATT, SNEGSKA (reference sequence). The J segment lost 3 bases and the V segment lost 1 base, leaving 2 bases of the junction unmatched. DNA for the CDR3: TGCAGTGCTAGAGCAGGGGGCTTCAATCAGCCCCAGCATTTT. Its translation is CSARAGGFNQPQHF.

This clonotype was recorded a few times. V is TRBV28 and J is TRBJ2-5, with TRBD2 matching over 14 bases. CDR3 length: 17 amino acids. Trimming removed 3 bases from V and 2 bases from J; junction bases left unmatched: 5. Per germline, CDR1 MDHEN and CDR2 SYDVKM. As DNA, the CDR3 is TGTGCCAGCAGTTTCGGACTAGCGGGAGGCGGACAAGAGACCCAGTACTTC. This encodes CASSFGLAGGGQETQYF.

This clonotype was picked up a small number of times. This chain joins TRBV20-1 and TRBJ2-1; TRBD1 aligns across 9 bases. Germline V gene sequence: CDR1 DFQATT, CDR2 SNEGSKA (reference sequence). The CDR3 is 14 residues long. Trimming took 3 bases from V and 8 from J; bases not matched to a gene: 8. CDR3 sequence reads: CSARILGQGYEQFF. CDR3 coding DNA: TGCAGTGCTAGGATATTGGGACAGGGTTATGAGCAGTTCTTC.

This clonotype was found a few times. The chain links TRBV10-3 to TRBJ2-5; possible D gene TRBD2, 6 bases. The V gene's germline CDR1 is ENHRY and CDR2 SYGVKD. V shed 8 bases and J shed 1 base, with 11 bases lying between them. There are 13 residues in the CDR3. CDR3 in DNA: TGTGCCATCCAGAGTAGCGGCCAAGAGACCCAGTACTTC. Its translation: CAIQSSGQETQYF.

In its sample, this clonotype was seen a few times. This chain links TRBV20-1 with TRBJ2-7; D remains ambiguous. Germline loops: CDR1 DFQATT, CDR2 SNEGSKA (reference sequence). This CDR3 contains 12 residues. With 3 bases removed from V and 3 bases from J, the gap between germline ends came to 9 bases. The CDR3 DNA follows: TGCAGTGCTAGTCTAGGTGGCTACGAGCAGTACTTC. It encodes CSASLGGYEQYF.

V and J are TRBV5-1 and TRBJ2-1; TRBD2 matches at 7 bases. The CDR3 totals 12 residues. The germline CDR1 and CDR2 sequences are SGHRS and YFSETQ. After removal of 4 bases from V and 9 bases from J, the junction contained 4 bases not matched to a gene. The CDR3 region is CASSMTSTEQFF. CDR3 bases: TGCGCCAGCAGCATGACTAGCACTGAGCAGTTCTTC. Using reference TRBV5-1 and TRBJ2-1 for the parts outside the CDR3, the full variable domain is KAGVTQTPRYLIKTRGQQVTLSCSPISGHRSVSWYQQTPGQGLQFLFEYFSETQRNKGNFPGRFSGRQFSNSRSEMNVSTLELGDSALYLCASSMTSTEQFFGPGTRLTVL.

The rearrangement joins TRBV20-1 to TRBJ2-2; 7 positions agree with TRBD1. J gave up 6 bases and V 0 bases, and 7 bases lay outside the gene matches. Germline V CDR1 and CDR2: DFQATT, SNEGSKA (reference sequence). The CDR3 is made up of 15 amino acids. CDR3 sequence (DNA): TGCAGTGCTAGAGACAACTACAGGGGTCCCGGGGAGCTGTTTTTT. Its protein is CSARDNYRGPGELFF.

This clonotype was counted only a few times. This sequence joins TRBV6-1 and TRBJ2-1, with 11 bases that match TRBD1. Trimming removed 3 bases from V and 3 bases from J; junction bases left unmatched: 7. The CDR3 sequence is 17 residues long. The germline gives CDR1 MNHNS, CDR2 SASEGT. Here the CDR3 reads CASSDGLGQGDYNEQFF. CDR3 coding DNA: TGTGCCAGCAGTGACGGGCTGGGACAGGGGGACTACAATGAGCAGTTCTTC.

This chain joins TRBV7-8 and TRBJ2-7; no clear D gene. V was trimmed by 2 bases and J by 1 base, leaving 18 bases between them. The CDR3 contains 17 residues. The germline V gene has CDR1 SGHVS and CDR2 FQNEAQ. The CDR3 DNA reads as TGTGCCAGCAGCTTAAAGTCCCGAGTTGGAATATCCTACGAGCAGTACTTC. Its translation: CASSLKSRVGISYEQYF.